This TCR beta chain was recovered during a study of blood T cell repertoires in COVID-19. Overall study: T cells, B-cell-depleted T cells, or PBMCs supplied cDNA or gDNA.

Generated by immunoSEQ multiplex PCR, the TCRdb table keeps only in-frame clones and is missing some. The repertoire holds approximately 75,000 clones, approximately 82% seen once, with 20% to 25% in the top ten. The germline V and J ends were trimmed by 9 bases and 15 bases, with 21 bases remaining between them. CDR1 MDHEN and CDR2 SYDVKM come from the germline V gene. CDR3 length: 12 residues. This TCR derives from a woman aged 45-59 years with acute or convalescent COVID-19. The sequenced sample was peripheral blood. The chain uses TRBV28 and TRBJ2-4; TRBD1 might be the D (6 bases). DNA of the CDR3: TGTGCCAGAGTCGTCGCCACAGGGCGTTGGTACTTC. Translating it yields CARVVATGRWYF.